This T cell receptor beta chain was found in a study of T cells in Graves' hyperthyroidism and ophthalmopathy. The CDR3 is 16 amino acids. Diagnosis of hyperthyroidism was new in patients aged 18 to 65, and its duration was under 2 months. Lactation, pregnancy, other autoimmune disease or uncontrolled infection led to exclusion of patients. Authors of the study amplified TCR beta CDR3 regions from RNA transcripts. A first-round RT-PCR of the TCR CDR3 used the HTBI primer set. MiXCR, run by TCRdb on the multiplex PCR reads, gives a single entry per CDR3 protein. The repertoire holds about 480,000 distinct CDR3 sequences, with over 13% as singletons. Study-level points and caveats: Most clonotypes expanded in the thyroid (above 0.001) were also present in blood.

With regard to this clonotype: Its antigen is not known. This clone may be a read error of a much larger clone one base away.

The sequence was collected from a woman aged 18-35 years with Graves' hyperthyroidism. V and J are TRBV12-3 or TRBV12-4 and TRBJ1-2, with TRBD1 as a possible D gene (6 bases). Sequenced input: blood. CDR3 sequence reads: CASSLRLVGGLYGHTF. CDR3 nucleotides: TGTGCCAGCAGTCTCCGGCTGGTGGGGGGCCTCTATGGCCACACCTTC.